The present entry profiles one T cell receptor beta chain with its context. The data belong to a study of blood T cell repertoires in COVID-19. Germline V gene sequence: CDR1 MNHEY, CDR2 SMNVEV (reference sequence). There are 13 residues in the CDR3. With 3 bases removed from V and 4 bases from J, the gap between germline ends came to 7 bases. Patients in Seattle were enrolled during active infection, then followed longitudinally. In the authors' workflow: Reference gene primer amplification gave estimated nucleated cell counts. Sequencing was performed with immunoSEQ multiplex PCR; in TCRdb, only in-frame clones are kept and a portion is missing. Clonal size and the V and J genes are those of that table, whereas D and trimming came from the DNA. The sample yields about 300,000 clones, roughly 90% seen once.

Sequencing was done on a sample of peripheral blood. The rearrangement joins TRBV27 to TRBJ1-5; D is unclear. The receptor comes from a woman in her 30s with COVID-19, enrolled during active disease. CDR3 sequence reads: CASSFYGNQPQHF. CDR3 sequence (DNA): TGTGCCAGCAGTTTTTACGGGAATCAGCCCCAGCATTTT.